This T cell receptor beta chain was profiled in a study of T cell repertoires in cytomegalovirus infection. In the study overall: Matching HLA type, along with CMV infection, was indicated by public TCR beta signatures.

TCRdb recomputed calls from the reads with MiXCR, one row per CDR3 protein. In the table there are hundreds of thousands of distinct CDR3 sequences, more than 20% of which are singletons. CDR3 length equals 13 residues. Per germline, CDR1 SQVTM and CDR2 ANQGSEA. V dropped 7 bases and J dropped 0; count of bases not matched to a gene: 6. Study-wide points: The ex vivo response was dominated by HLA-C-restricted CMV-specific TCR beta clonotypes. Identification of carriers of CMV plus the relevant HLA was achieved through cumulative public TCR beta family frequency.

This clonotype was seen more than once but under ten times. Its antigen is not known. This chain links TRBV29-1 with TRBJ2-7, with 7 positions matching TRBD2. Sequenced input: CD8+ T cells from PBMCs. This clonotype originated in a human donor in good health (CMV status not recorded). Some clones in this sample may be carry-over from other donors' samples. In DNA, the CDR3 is TGCAGCGCCCTCCCGGGGGGCTCCTACGAGCAGTACTTC. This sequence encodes CSALPGGSYEQYF.